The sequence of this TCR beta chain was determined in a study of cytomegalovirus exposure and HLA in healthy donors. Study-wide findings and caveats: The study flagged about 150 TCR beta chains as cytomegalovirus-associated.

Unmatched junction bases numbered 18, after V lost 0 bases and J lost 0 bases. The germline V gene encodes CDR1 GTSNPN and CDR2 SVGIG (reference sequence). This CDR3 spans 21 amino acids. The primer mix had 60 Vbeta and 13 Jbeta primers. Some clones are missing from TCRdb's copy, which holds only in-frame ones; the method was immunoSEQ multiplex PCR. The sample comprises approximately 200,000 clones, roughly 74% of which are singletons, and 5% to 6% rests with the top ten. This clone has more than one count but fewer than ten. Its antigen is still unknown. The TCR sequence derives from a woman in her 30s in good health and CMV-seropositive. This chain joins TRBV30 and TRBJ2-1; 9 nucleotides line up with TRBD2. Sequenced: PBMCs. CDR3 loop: CAWSVRSPSGGKNCSYNEQFF. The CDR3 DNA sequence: TGTGCCTGGAGTGTAAGGTCCCCCAGCGGGGGGAAAAATTGCTCCTACAATGAGCAGTTCTTC.